The TCR beta chain described here comes from a study of blood T cells in healthy people across ages (dated by TCRdb to about 2015). With respect to the entire study: Template switching captured roughly one uniquely barcoded TCR beta cDNA molecule per two T cells in model experiments. The study measured age-related changes in TCR beta repertoire diversity using deep sequencing normalized with unique cDNA molecular identifiers. Four age groups were formed from the donors: young (average about 17 years), middle-aged (approximately 40), aged (about 62) and long-lived (approximately 78). Donors of different ages were randomly distributed across sequencing lanes to avoid experimental bias. The study analyzed two additional independent replicas of 1 million unique cDNA reads from the same blood draw for two donors, one aged 18 to 30 and one aged 80 or older. The investigation overall reported the following: The percentage of naive T cells measured by flow cytometry correlated strongly with observed TCR beta diversity. The long-lived group showed more naive CD4+ T cells, fewer expanded clones and increased TCR diversity than the aged group, suggesting age selection. Since profiling was done on bulk unsorted PBMCs, naive and antigen-experienced compartments could not be conclusively compared. Because the CMV infection status of the donors was unknown, age-related changes in expanded clonotypes may potentially have been confounded. As age increased, observed TCR beta diversity per million T cells dropped in a roughly linear way, and a significant reduction was already evident by age about 36. Estimates of total diversity from one million sequenced T cells were regarded as lower bounds and underestimates.

For this clonotype: The clone's antigen remains unknown. No base quality information exists; no much larger clone differs at one position.

Libraries were built with 5' RACE. Sequencing relied on an Illumina HiSeq 2500. The second PCR ran for roughly 7 to 11 cycles and used a J-beta primer mix along with a sample-barcoded 5' primer. A unique molecular identifier was introduced onto each TCR beta cDNA molecule by a template-switch 5' adaptor carrying 12 random nucleotides. At least 2.5 million CDR3-containing paired-end reads were obtained from each sample. First-strand cDNA was synthesized from all RNA with the Mint cDNA synthesis kit, primed by a TRBC-specific oligonucleotide. All cDNA was treated with uracil-DNA glycosylase and then went through a first 18-cycle PCR with the universal primers M1SS and BC2_uni_R. In the source study's methods: For normalization, 1 million high-quality reads, each with a distinct molecular identifier, were randomly selected from each sample. Instead of being binned into consensus sequences, reads that shared molecular identifiers were thrown out. CDR3 identification, clonotype clustering and error correction used MiTCR with a Q25 quality threshold and the strictest error-elimination algorithm. A nonparametric unseen species model with Euler transformation was used to estimate a lower bound on total TCR beta diversity. The public reads were quality trimmed at Q25 with fastp and then assembled into clones with MiXCR by TCRdb, keeping productive beta chains. Under each unique CDR3 protein, matching rows form one entry showing the most common genes and DNA. The V and J calls shown here were made by TCRdb, not taken from the authors' results. This sample gives about 970,000 distinct CDR3 sequences in total; roughly 51% of them show up just once. The ten largest account for roughly 23% of the sample.

The roughly 39 donors, aged about 6 to 95 years, were systemically healthy Caucasian individuals from Russia. Each donor gave around 9.9 milliliters of peripheral blood, collected into EDTA-treated Vacutainer tubes. Ficoll-Paque density-gradient centrifugation was used to isolate PBMCs, with at least 6.5 million obtained per sample. Trizol reagent was used to extract total RNA from the PBMCs, yielding at least 5.5 micrograms per sample. The percentages of naive CD45RAhigh/CD27high T cells were determined by flow cytometry on a PBMC aliquot from every donor. This TCR was sampled from a woman in her fifties or sixties in good health. The sequencing sample was made of blood.

In nucleotides, the sequence is TGTGCCCTCGGGGGTCTAGCGGGAGGGGTAGTGACAGATACGCAGTATTTT. This yields the protein CALGGLAGGVVTDTQYF. The rearrangement combines TRBV28 with TRBJ2-3; 12 middle bases align to TRBD2. CDR1 and CDR2, looked up from the germline V gene, are MDHEN and SYDVKM. V loses 11 bases at its end and J loses 3 bases; junction bases beyond the gene matches: 15. CDR3 length: 17 amino acids, cysteine to phenylalanine. Left in the record is the CDR3 DNA by itself, 51 bases read in frame from the first base.